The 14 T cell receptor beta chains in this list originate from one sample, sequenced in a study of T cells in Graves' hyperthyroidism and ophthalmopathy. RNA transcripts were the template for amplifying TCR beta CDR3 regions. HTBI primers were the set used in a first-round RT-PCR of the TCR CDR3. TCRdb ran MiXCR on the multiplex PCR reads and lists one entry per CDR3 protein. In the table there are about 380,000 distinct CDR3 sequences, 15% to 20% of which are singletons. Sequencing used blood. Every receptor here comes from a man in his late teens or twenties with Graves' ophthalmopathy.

The CDR3 region is CASSTGAGIGTGELFF. The CDR3 DNA follows: TGTGCCAGTAGTACCGGAGCAGGGATTGGGACCGGGGAGCTGTTTTTT. The rearrangement uses TRBV19 and TRBJ2-2, with D possibly matching TRBD1 (5 bases). With 4 bases removed from V and 5 bases from J, the gap between germline ends came to 17 bases. This CDR3 comprises 16 residues. Germline V gene lookup returns CDR1 LNHDA and CDR2 SQIVND (reference sequence). Filled out from reference TRBV19 and TRBJ2-2, the complete variable domain reads DGGITQSPKYLFRKEGQNVTLSCEQNLNHDAMYWYRQDPGQGLRLIYYSQIVNDFQKGDIAEGYSVSREKKESFPLTVTSAQKNPTAFYLCASSTGAGIGTGELFFGEGSRLTVL.

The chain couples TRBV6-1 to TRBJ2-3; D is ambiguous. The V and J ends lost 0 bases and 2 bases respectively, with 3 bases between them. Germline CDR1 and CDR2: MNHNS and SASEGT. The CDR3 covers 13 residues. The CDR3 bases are TGTGCCAGCAGTGAAGCCGTCACAGATACGCAGTATTTT. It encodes CASSEAVTDTQYF.

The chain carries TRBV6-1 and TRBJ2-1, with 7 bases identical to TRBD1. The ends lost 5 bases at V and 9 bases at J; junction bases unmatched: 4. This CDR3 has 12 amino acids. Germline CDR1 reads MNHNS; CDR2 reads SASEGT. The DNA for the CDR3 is TGTGCCAGCAGTACAGGGGTCCGTGAGCAGTTCTTC. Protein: CASSTGVREQFF.

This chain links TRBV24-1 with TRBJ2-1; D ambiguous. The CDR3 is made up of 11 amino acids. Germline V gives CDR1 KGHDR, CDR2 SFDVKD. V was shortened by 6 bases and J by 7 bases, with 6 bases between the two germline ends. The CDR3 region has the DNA TGTGCCACCAGTCGTGGAAATGAGCAGTTCTTC. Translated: CATSRGNEQFF.

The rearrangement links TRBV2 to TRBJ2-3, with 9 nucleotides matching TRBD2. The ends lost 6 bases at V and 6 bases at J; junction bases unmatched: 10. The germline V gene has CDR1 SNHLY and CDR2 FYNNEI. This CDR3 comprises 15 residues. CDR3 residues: CASRKGRGGSDTQYF. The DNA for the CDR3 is TGTGCCAGCAGGAAAGGGCGGGGGGGCTCTGATACGCAGTATTTT.

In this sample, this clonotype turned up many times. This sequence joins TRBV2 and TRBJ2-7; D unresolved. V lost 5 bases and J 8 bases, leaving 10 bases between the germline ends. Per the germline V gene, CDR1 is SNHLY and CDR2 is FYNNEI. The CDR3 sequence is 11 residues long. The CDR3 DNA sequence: TGTGCCAGCAGTTCCATGTCCCAGCAGTACTTC. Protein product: CASSSMSQQYF.

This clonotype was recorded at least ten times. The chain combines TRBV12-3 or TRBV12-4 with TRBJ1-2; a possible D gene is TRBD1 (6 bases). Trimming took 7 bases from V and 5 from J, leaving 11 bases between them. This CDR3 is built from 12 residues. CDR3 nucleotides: TGTGCCAGCACCCCTGGACAGTATGGCTACACCTTC. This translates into CASTPGQYGYTF.

CDR3 DNA: TGTGCCAGCAGCTTAGCGCCCACAGGGGTAAAGGAAAAACTGTTTTTT. Its translation: CASSLAPTGVKEKLFF. The V call is TRBV7-6, the J call TRBJ1-4; 7 nucleotides agree with TRBD1. The CDR3 consists of 16 residues. CDR1 is SGHVS, CDR2 FNYEAQ, per germline. V trimming: 0 bases; J trimming: 8 bases; junction bases outside the gene matches: 9.

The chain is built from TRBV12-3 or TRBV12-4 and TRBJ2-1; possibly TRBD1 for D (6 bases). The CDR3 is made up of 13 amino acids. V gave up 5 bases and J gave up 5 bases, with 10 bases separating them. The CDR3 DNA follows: TGTGCCAGCAGTAGACAGGTAGACAATGAGCAGTTCTTC. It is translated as CASSRQVDNEQFF.

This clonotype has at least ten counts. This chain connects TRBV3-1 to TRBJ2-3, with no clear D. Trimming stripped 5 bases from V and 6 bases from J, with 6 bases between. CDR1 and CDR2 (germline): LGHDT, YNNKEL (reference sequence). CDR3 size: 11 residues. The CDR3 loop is CASSVRDTQYF. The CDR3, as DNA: TGTGCCAGCAGCGTTAGGGATACGCAGTATTTT.

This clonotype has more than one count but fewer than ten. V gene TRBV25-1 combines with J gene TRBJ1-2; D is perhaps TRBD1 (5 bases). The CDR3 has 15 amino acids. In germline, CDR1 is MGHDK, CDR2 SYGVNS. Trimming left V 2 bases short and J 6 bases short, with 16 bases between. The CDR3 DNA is TGTGCCAGCAGTGAACCCGGGACCCTACTACATGGCTACACCTTC. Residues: CASSEPGTLLHGYTF.

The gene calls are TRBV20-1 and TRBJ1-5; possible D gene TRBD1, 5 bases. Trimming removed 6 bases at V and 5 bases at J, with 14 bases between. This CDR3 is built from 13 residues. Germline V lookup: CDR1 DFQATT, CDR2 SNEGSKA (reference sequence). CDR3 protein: CSATGGGYQPQHF. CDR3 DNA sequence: TGCAGTGCCACGGGCGGGGGGTATCAGCCCCAGCATTTT.

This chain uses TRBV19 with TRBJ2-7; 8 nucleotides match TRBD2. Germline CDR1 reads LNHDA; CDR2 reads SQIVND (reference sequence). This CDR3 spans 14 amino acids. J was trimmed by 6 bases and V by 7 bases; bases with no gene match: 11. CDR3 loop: CASIGDPSGGEQYF. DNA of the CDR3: TGTGCCAGTATTGGGGACCCCAGCGGGGGCGAGCAGTACTTC.

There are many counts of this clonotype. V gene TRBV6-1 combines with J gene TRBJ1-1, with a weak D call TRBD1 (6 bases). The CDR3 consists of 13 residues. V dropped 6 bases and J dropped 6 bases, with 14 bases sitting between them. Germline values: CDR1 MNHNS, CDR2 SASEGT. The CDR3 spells CASSPGGASEAFF. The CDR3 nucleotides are TGTGCCAGCAGCCCCGGGGGGGCGTCTGAAGCTTTCTTT.